The 32 T cell receptor beta chains below were found in one sample sequenced in a study of T cells after yellow fever vaccination. MiXCR was run by TCRdb on the 5' RACE reads, yielding one entry per CDR3 protein. Here the sample spans approximately 300,000 distinct CDR3 sequences, around 6.8% being singletons. The material sequenced was PBMCs, taken about 49 days after the first yellow fever vaccination. These receptors all stem from a man younger than 35 who received the YFV17D yellow fever vaccine.

The chain carries TRBV12-3 or TRBV12-4 and TRBJ2-7; D is possibly TRBD2 (6 bases). This CDR3 is built from 15 residues. V lost 1 base and J 0 bases, leaving 10 bases between the germline ends. The CDR3 bases are TGTGCCAGCAGTTTAGGTTTTAGCGGCTCCTACGAGCAGTACTTC. This sequence encodes CASSLGFSGSYEQYF.

In this sample, this clonotype turned up a few times. V is TRBV12-3 or TRBV12-4 and J is TRBJ1-2; D may be TRBD1 (6 bases). The CDR3 covers 12 residues. V lost 5 bases and J 9 bases, leaving 13 bases between the germline ends. The CDR3: CASSPLTGRYTF. The CDR3 DNA reads TGTGCCAGCAGTCCCCTGACAGGCCGCTACACCTTC.

This clonotype was detected a few times. V usage is TRBV7-2 and J usage is TRBJ2-4; the D is unclear. Germline values: CDR1 SGHTA, CDR2 FQGNSA. This CDR3 has 16 amino acids. The V end was cut by 2 bases, the J end by 7 bases, with 18 bases between. DNA of the CDR3: TGTGCCAGCAGCTTATTTGTTCCGGTCTCTAGGAACATTCAGTACTTC. This translates into CASSLFVPVSRNIQYF.

V usage is TRBV5-1 and J usage is TRBJ2-3, with D perhaps TRBD2 (7 bases). The V and J ends lost 1 base and 6 bases respectively, with 18 bases between them. CDR3 length equals 16 residues. Germline-derived CDR1 and CDR2 are SGHRS and YFSETQ. The CDR3 DNA reads as TGCGCCAGCAGCTTGTTCGTCGAAGGGGGGGCCGATACGCAGTATTTT. Protein sequence: CASSLFVEGGADTQYF.

This clonotype has only a few counts. The rearrangement joins TRBV20-1 to TRBJ2-1; maybe TRBD2 (6 bases). Trimming took off 0 bases at V and 2 bases at J, with 8 bases between the two ends. Looked up from germline, CDR1 is DFQATT and CDR2 is SNEGSKA (reference sequence). The CDR3 runs 14 residues. CDR3 DNA sequence: TGCAGTGCTAGAGAAGTAGCGGCCTACAATGAGCAGTTCTTC. Translated, it gives CSAREVAAYNEQFF.

This clonotype was seen more than once but under ten times. CDR3 nucleotides: TGTGCCAGCAGTTACTCGACTAGGGGGGACACTGAAGCTTTCTTT. Residues: CASSYSTRGDTEAFF. V usage is TRBV6-5 and J usage is TRBJ1-1, with D tentatively TRBD1 (6 bases). The CDR3 covers 15 residues. V lost 0 bases and J 3 bases, leaving 11 bases between the germline ends. Per germline, CDR1 MNHEY and CDR2 SVGAGI.

The DNA of the CDR3 is TGTGCCAGCAGCCCCCGGCCTCCCTCCTACGAGCAGTACGTC. This codes for CASSPRPPSYEQYV. The chain has TRBV5-6 and TRBJ2-7; D gene uncertain. CDR1 is SGHDT and CDR2 is YYEEEE in the germline V gene. CDR3 length: 14 residues. V dropped 4 bases and J dropped 0 bases, with 11 bases sitting between them.

This clonotype has just a few counts. This chain links TRBV29-1 with TRBJ2-1; a weak D match, TRBD2 (6 bases). The CDR3 consists of 12 residues. Trimming removed 1 base at V and 10 bases at J, with 11 bases between. Germline loops: CDR1 SQVTM, CDR2 ANQGSEA. The CDR3: CSVEASGVEQFF. CDR3 nucleotide sequence: TGCAGCGTTGAAGCATCGGGAGTCGAGCAGTTCTTC.

This clonotype was counted ten times or more. The V call is TRBV11-3, the J call TRBJ1-6; unclear D gene. CDR3 length: 13 amino acids. Per the germline V gene, CDR1 is SGHNT and CDR2 is YENEEA. V dropped 2 bases and J dropped 7 bases, with 6 bases sitting between them. The CDR3 is CASSLQMNSPLHF. Here the CDR3 DNA reads TGTGCCAGCAGCTTACAGATGAATTCACCCCTCCACTTT.

The CDR3 sequence is CSALGPSYVQETQYF. CDR3 nucleotides: TGCAGTGCCCTGGGTCCTTCATACGTCCAAGAGACCCAGTACTTC. The chain uses TRBV20-1 and TRBJ2-5; D is ambiguous. V lost 6 bases to trimming and J lost 1 base, with 18 bases between them. This CDR3 has 15 residues. Germline CDR1 reads DFQATT; CDR2 reads SNEGSKA (reference sequence).

This chain connects TRBV4-1 to TRBJ2-3; 7 bases agree with TRBD1. V lost 4 bases and J lost 2; bases outside the gene matches: 9. In germline, CDR1 is MGHRA, CDR2 YSYEKL. CDR3 length: 16 residues. The CDR3 DNA sequence: TGCGCCAGCAGCCCTAGGTCGGGACAGCCCACAGATACGCAGTATTTT. Translation gives CASSPRSGQPTDTQYF.

Note on this clonotype: One end of the junction varies from germline; a read error may be responsible. The chain has TRBV6-5 and TRBJ2-1; D call uncertain. The CDR3 contains 13 residues. Germline V lookup: CDR1 MNHEY, CDR2 SVGAGI. CDR3 DNA: TGTGCCAGCAGTTACTCGACCTTGGTGGAGCAGGTCTTC. This translates into CASSYSTLVEQVF.

This clonotype was recorded a few times. The chain combines TRBV6-2 or TRBV6-3 with TRBJ2-1; no clear D. The V end lost 6 bases, the J end lost 10 bases, and 10 bases lay between the germline ends. The length of the CDR3 is 11 residues. Germline loops: CDR1 MNHEY, CDR2 SVGEGT. CDR3 sequence reads: CASSIGREQFF. The CDR3 DNA reads as TGTGCCAGCAGCATTGGTCGGGAGCAGTTCTTC.

This clonotype was detected a few times. The chain recombines TRBV4-1 with TRBJ1-4; weak D call: TRBD1 (5 bases). CDR1 is MGHRA and CDR2 is YSYEKL in the germline V gene. The CDR3 loop spans 16 amino acids. The germline V and J ends were trimmed by 3 bases and 7 bases, with 18 bases remaining between them. CDR3 sequence reads: CASSQESGFLREKLFF. CDR3 nucleotides: TGCGCCAGCAGCCAGGAATCAGGGTTCTTGCGTGAAAAACTGTTTTTT.

DNA for the CDR3: TGTGCCACCCGAGGGAGCTCTGGGGCCAACGTCCTGACTTTC. Its protein is CATRGSSGANVLTF. The gene calls are TRBV6-1 and TRBJ2-6, with D perhaps matching TRBD2 (5 bases). Trimming shortened V by 10 bases and J by 0 bases, and 10 bases separated the two germline ends. CDR3 size: 14 residues. The germline CDR1 and CDR2 sequences are MNHNS and SASEGT.

The chain combines TRBV12-3 or TRBV12-4 with TRBJ2-5; D remains ambiguous. Trimming shortened V by 3 bases and J by 4 bases, and 12 bases separated the two germline ends. This CDR3 contains 14 residues. The CDR3 DNA is TGTGCCAGCAGTTTCAATATCCCACCAGAGACCCAGTACTTC. Residues: CASSFNIPPETQYF.

This clonotype was detected only a few times. The chain joins TRBV12-3 or TRBV12-4 to TRBJ2-3, with 11 bases identical to TRBD2. CDR3 length equals 18 residues. V trimming: 3 bases; J trimming: 5 bases; junction bases outside the gene matches: 13. CDR3 residues: CASSFPLASGGPGDTQYF. In DNA form, the CDR3 reads TGTGCCAGCAGTTTCCCCCTCGCTAGCGGGGGGCCCGGAGATACGCAGTATTTT.

This clonotype was recorded at least ten times. The rearrangement links TRBV5-4 to TRBJ2-3; no definite D call. The V gene's germline CDR1 is SGHNT and CDR2 YYREEE (reference sequence). Trimming cost V 0 bases and J 2 bases, with 13 bases left between them. The CDR3 loop spans 16 amino acids. The CDR3 DNA follows: TGTGCCAGCAGCTTGGCCTTGGCTTCTACCACAGATACGCAGTATTTT. It is translated as CASSLALASTTDTQYF. The variable domain in full, with the rest retrieved from reference TRBV5-4 and TRBJ2-3, is ETGVTQSPTHLIKTRGQQVTLRCSSQSGHNTVSWYQQALGQGPQFIFQYYREEENGRGNFPPRFSGLQFPNYSSELNVNALELDDSALYLCASSLALASTTDTQYFGPGTRLTVL.

This clonotype was counted many times. The genes are TRBV12-3 or TRBV12-4 and TRBJ2-7, with 12 bases lining up with TRBD1. Trimming cost V 5 bases and J 3 bases; bases outside gene matches: 8. This CDR3 has 16 amino acids. This CDR3 is CASSSRGTGGYYEQYF. The CDR3, as DNA: TGTGCCAGCAGTAGCAGGGGGACAGGGGGCTACTACGAGCAGTACTTC.

This clonotype was counted only a few times. The rearrangement uses TRBV5-1 and TRBJ2-3; TRBD2 matches 11 bases. Looked up from germline, CDR1 is SGHRS and CDR2 is YFSETQ. V shed 4 bases and J 2 bases; nucleotides not matched to a gene: 6. This CDR3 has 16 residues. The CDR3 here is CASSPGLADTTDTQYF. The CDR3 region has the DNA TGCGCCAGCAGCCCGGGACTAGCGGATACCACAGATACGCAGTATTTT.

The chain is built from TRBV4-1 and TRBJ2-1; the D gene is possibly TRBD2 (6 bases). V was clipped by 2 bases and J by 0 bases, with 8 bases between them. The CDR3 is 15 residues long. Per the germline V gene, CDR1 is MGHRA and CDR2 is YSYEKL. CDR3 amino acids: CASSQRDSSYNEQFF. DNA of the CDR3: TGCGCCAGCAGCCAACGGGACTCCTCCTACAATGAGCAGTTCTTC.

Only a few counts were recorded for this clonotype. The V call is TRBV4-1, the J call TRBJ2-5; 9 nucleotides line up with TRBD1. This CDR3 comprises 15 residues. With V trimmed by 5 bases and J by 4 bases, 8 bases remained unmatched. From germline, CDR1 is MGHRA and CDR2 YSYEKL. The CDR3 loop reads CASSLRTGVVETQYF. CDR3 nucleotides: TGCGCCAGCAGCTTGCGGACAGGGGTGGTAGAGACCCAGTACTTC.

This clonotype was seen at least ten times. The V gene is TRBV7-9, the J gene TRBJ2-5; tentative D call: TRBD2 (5 bases). Germline CDR1 reads SEHNR; CDR2 reads FQNEAQ (reference sequence). The V end was cut by 9 bases, the J end by 6 bases, with 14 bases between. This CDR3 is 12 amino acids long. CDR3 nucleotide sequence: TGTGCCAGTCCGAGCCCGGGAAAGACCCAGTACTTC. The encoded protein is CASPSPGKTQYF. Using reference TRBV7-9 and TRBJ2-5 for the parts outside the CDR3, the full variable domain is DTGVSQNPRHKITKRGQNVTFRCDPISEHNRLYWYRQTLGQGPEFLTYFQNEAQLEKSRLLSDRFSAERPKGSFSTLEIQRTEQGDSAMYLCASPSPGKTQYFGPGTRLLVL.

This clonotype was detected only a few times. CDR3 coding DNA: TGTGCCAGCAGCGTAGACTACCCATCACAAGCAAACATTCAGTACTTC. Translation: CASSVDYPSQANIQYF. This chain connects TRBV9 to TRBJ2-4; D not certain. The germline CDR1 and CDR2 sequences are SGDLS and YYNGEE. The germline V and J ends were trimmed by 0 bases and 6 bases, with 16 bases remaining between them. The CDR3 spans 16 residues.

This clonotype showed up just a few times. This chain connects TRBV30 to TRBJ2-1; D may be TRBD1 (6 bases). Germline values: CDR1 GTSNPN, CDR2 SVGIG (reference sequence). This CDR3 contains 12 residues. Trimming pared 3 bases from V and 5 bases from J, leaving 8 bases between. The CDR3 spells CAWRGAHNEQFF. The CDR3 DNA sequence: TGTGCCTGGAGGGGGGCACACAATGAGCAGTTCTTC.

This clonotype was recorded at least ten times. The chain is built from TRBV24-1 and TRBJ1-1; no clear D gene. The CDR3 contains 15 residues. Germline loops: CDR1 KGHDR, CDR2 SFDVKD. V was pared by 2 bases and J by 1 base, with 10 bases between. The CDR3 is CATSDSGRTNTEAFF. The CDR3 bases are TGTGCCACCAGTGATTCCGGACGTACGAACACTGAAGCTTTCTTT.

The J gene is TRBJ2-1, the V gene TRBV7-9; TRBD2 aligns across 9 bases. V shed 2 bases and J 8 bases; nucleotides not matched to a gene: 7. The CDR3 is made up of 15 amino acids. Germline assignment: CDR1 SEHNR and CDR2 FQNEAQ (reference sequence). The CDR3, as DNA: TGTGCCAGCAGCTTAAAGCGGGGGGCTAGGGATGAGCAGTTCTTC. It yields the protein CASSLKRGARDEQFF.

This clonotype has a handful of counts. The chain employs TRBV6-1 and TRBJ1-6, with TRBD1 identical over 7 bases. Trimming removed 6 bases from V and 9 bases from J; junction bases left unmatched: 5. In germline, CDR1 is MNHNS, CDR2 SASEGT. The CDR3 spans 13 residues. This CDR3 is CASRWDSFSPLHF. The CDR3 DNA reads as TGTGCCAGCAGGTGGGACAGTTTTTCACCCCTCCACTTT.

In its sample, this clonotype was seen a few times. This chain connects TRBV2 to TRBJ1-5; D uncertain. V lost 2 bases and J lost 4, with 12 bases in between. The V gene's germline CDR1 is SNHLY and CDR2 FYNNEI. The CDR3 runs to 15 residues. DNA of the CDR3: TGTGCCAGCAGTGAACTTTCCCGAGGGAATCAGCCCCAGCATTTT. It specifies CASSELSRGNQPQHF.

The rearrangement uses TRBV7-2 and TRBJ1-1, with TRBD1 as a possible D gene (5 bases). The length of the CDR3 is 15 residues. Germline loops: CDR1 SGHTA, CDR2 FQGNSA. The ends were cut back, 5 bases at V and 3 bases at J, with 16 bases in the middle. The CDR3 is CASSTDTPGHTEAFF. The CDR3 DNA sequence: TGTGCCAGCAGCACAGATACTCCGGGGCACACTGAAGCTTTCTTT.

The sample holds a few counts of this clonotype. Sequence at one end of the junction differs from germline and may be a read error. V is TRBV7-2 and J is TRBJ2-7; TRBD2 aligns across 7 bases. CDR1 is SGHTA, CDR2 FQGNSA, per germline. This CDR3 comprises 13 residues. The CDR3 protein is CASSLEAGYVQYF. The CDR3 DNA reads as TGTGCCAGCAGCTTAGAAGCGGGGTACGTGCAGTACTTC.

This clonotype was seen a few times. CDR3 amino acids: CSVPVRDRVNTEAFF. CDR3 nucleotide sequence: TGCAGCGTTCCCGTAAGGGACAGGGTGAACACTGAAGCTTTCTTT. V gene TRBV29-1 combines with J gene TRBJ1-1; 9 bases fit TRBD1. The CDR3 spans 15 residues. Germline CDR1 reads SQVTM; CDR2 reads ANQGSEA. V was pared by 5 bases and J by 0 bases, with 7 bases of the junction left unmatched.